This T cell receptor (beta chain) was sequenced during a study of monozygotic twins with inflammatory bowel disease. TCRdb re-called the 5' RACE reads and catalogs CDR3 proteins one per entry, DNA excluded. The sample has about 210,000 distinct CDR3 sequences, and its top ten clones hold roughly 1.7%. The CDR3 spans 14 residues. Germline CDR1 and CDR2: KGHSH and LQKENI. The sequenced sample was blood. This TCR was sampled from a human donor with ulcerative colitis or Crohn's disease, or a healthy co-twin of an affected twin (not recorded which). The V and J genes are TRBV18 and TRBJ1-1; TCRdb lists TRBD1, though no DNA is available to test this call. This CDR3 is CASSPGQGQTEAFF.